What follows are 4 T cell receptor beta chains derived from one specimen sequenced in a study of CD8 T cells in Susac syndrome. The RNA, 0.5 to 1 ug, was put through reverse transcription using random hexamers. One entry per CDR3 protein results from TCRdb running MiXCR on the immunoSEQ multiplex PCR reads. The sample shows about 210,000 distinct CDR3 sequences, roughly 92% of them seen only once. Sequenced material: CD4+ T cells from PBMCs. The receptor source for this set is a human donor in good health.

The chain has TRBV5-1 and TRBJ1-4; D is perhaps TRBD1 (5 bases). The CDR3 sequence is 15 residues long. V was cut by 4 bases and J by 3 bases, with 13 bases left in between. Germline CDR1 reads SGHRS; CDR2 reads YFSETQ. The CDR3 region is CASSIPGGANEKLFF. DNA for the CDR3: TGCGCCAGCAGCATCCCCGGGGGGGCTAATGAAAAACTGTTTTTT.

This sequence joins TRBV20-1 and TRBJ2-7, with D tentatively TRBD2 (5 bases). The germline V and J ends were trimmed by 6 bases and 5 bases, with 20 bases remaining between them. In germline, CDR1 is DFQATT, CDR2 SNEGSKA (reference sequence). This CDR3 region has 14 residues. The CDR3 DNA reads TGCAGTGCCACCGGCCCGGGGAAAGCGAACGAGCAGTACTTC. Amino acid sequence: CSATGPGKANEQYF.

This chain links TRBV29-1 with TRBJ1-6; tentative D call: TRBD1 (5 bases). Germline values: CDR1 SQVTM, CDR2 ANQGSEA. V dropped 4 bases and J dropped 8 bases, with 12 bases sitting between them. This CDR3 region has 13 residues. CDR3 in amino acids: CSVGAGRDSPLHF. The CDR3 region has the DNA TGCAGCGTTGGGGCAGGGAGGGATTCACCCCTCCACTTT.

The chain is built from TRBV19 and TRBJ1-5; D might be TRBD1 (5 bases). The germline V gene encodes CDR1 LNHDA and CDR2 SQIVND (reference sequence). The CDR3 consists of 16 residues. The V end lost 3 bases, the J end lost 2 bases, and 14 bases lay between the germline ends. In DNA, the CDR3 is TGTGCCAGTAGTATGGGCCGGGGGGTTGGCAATCAGCCCCAGCATTTT. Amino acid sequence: CASSMGRGVGNQPQHF.